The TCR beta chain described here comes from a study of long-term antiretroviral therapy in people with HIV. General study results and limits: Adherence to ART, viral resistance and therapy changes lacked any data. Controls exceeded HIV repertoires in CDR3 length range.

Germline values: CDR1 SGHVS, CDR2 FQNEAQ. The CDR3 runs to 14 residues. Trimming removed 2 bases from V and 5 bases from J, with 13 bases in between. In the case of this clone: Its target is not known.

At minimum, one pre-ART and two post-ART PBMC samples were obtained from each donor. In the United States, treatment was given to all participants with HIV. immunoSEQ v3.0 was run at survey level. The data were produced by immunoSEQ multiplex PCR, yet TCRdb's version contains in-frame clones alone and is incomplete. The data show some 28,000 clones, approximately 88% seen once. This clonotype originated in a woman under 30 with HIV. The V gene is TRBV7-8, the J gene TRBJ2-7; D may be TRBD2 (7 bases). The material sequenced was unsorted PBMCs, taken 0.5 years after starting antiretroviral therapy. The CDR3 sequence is CASSLRGDIHEQYF. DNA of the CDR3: TGTGCCAGCAGCTTACGGGGGGACATCCACGAGCAGTACTTC.